What follows are 10 T cell receptor beta chains derived from one specimen sequenced in a study of cytomegalovirus exposure and HLA in healthy donors. The PCR ran on 60 Vbeta and 13 Jbeta primers. Clones were sequenced by immunoSEQ multiplex PCR, and TCRdb holds only the in-frame ones, with some missing. Among about 110,000 clones listed, roughly 85% were seen once. Input material: PBMCs. The receptors were gathered from a woman aged 40 to 55 in good health and CMV-seronegative.

V is TRBV5-6 and J is TRBJ2-5; D is unclear. The V end lost 2 bases, the J end lost 5 bases, and 10 bases lay between the germline ends. Germline V gives CDR1 SGHDT, CDR2 YYEEEE. The CDR3 loop spans 13 amino acids. CDR3 DNA: TGTGCCAGCAGCTTTGACACATCCGAGACCCAGTACTTC. Its translation: CASSFDTSETQYF.

In regard to this clone: One junction end disagrees with the germline gene, perhaps due to a read error. This CDR3 is also generated by other DNA sequences in the sample. The V gene is TRBV9, the J gene TRBJ2-2; 10 bases map to TRBD2. This CDR3 contains 17 residues. The germline CDR1 and CDR2 sequences are SGDLS and YYNGEE. The CDR3 bases are TGTGCCAGCAGCCCTTTTTCTAGCGGGGGTGACACCGGGGAGCTGTTCTTT. Its protein is CASSPFSSGGDTGELFF.

J is TRBJ1-5 and V is TRBV5-1; weak D call: TRBD1 (6 bases). Germline V gives CDR1 SGHRS, CDR2 YFSETQ. The CDR3 runs 15 residues. The V and J ends lost 4 bases and 1 base respectively, with 12 bases between them. Here the CDR3 DNA reads TGCGCCAGCAGCGCGGCAGGGGCGAGCAATCAGCCCCAGCATTTT. It translates to CASSAAGASNQPQHF.

The chain employs TRBV7-2 and TRBJ1-4; D may be TRBD1 (6 bases). The germline CDR1 and CDR2 sequences are SGHTA and FQGNSA. Trimming removed 1 base from V and 8 bases from J, with 8 bases in between. This CDR3 has 13 residues. CDR3: CASSLDREEKLFF. DNA of the CDR3: TGTGCCAGCAGCTTAGACAGGGAGGAAAAACTGTTTTTT.

The chain carries TRBV7-2 and TRBJ2-7; D gene ambiguous. Germline-derived CDR1 and CDR2 are SGHTA and FQGNSA. Trimming stripped 5 bases from V and 1 base from J, with 9 bases between. CDR3 size: 13 residues. The CDR3 reads CASSHYKSYEQYF. Written as DNA, the CDR3 is TGTGCCAGCAGCCACTACAAATCCTACGAGCAGTACTTC.

The chain couples TRBV7-2 to TRBJ1-1, with 11 bases aligning to TRBD1. Losses at the gene ends were 5 bases for V and 11 bases for J; bases not matched to a gene: 7. CDR3 length: 13 amino acids. Germline-derived CDR1 and CDR2 are SGHTA and FQGNSA. The CDR3 DNA follows: TGTGCCAGCAGCCAGGGACAGGGGGTCGTGGCTTTCTTT. This gives the protein CASSQGQGVVAFF.

The CDR3 protein is CASSSAPGTEHYEQYF. CDR3 coding DNA: TGTGCCAGCAGTTCCGCTCCGGGGACTGAACACTACGAGCAGTACTTC. The V gene is TRBV9, the J gene TRBJ2-7, with D perhaps matching TRBD2 (6 bases). This CDR3 has 16 amino acids. V gave up 5 bases and J gave up 3 bases, with 21 bases separating them. Per the germline V gene, CDR1 is SGDLS and CDR2 is YYNGEE.

This clone was counted a single time. The chain has TRBV11-2 and TRBJ1-4; D might be TRBD1 (6 bases). Germline CDR1 reads SGHAT; CDR2 reads FQNNGV. Between the trimmed V and J ends, which lost 4 bases and 7 bases, there was a span of 16 bases. This CDR3 has 15 amino acids. CDR3 sequence: CASSSLGGGGEKLFF. CDR3 DNA: TGTGCCAGCAGCTCCTTGGGAGGGGGAGGTGAAAAACTGTTTTTT.

In this sample, this clone turned up once. The CDR3 DNA reads as TGTGCCAGCAGTGACACATGGAATTCACCCCTCCACTTT. It encodes CASSDTWNSPLHF. V and J are TRBV6-4 and TRBJ1-6; D is undetermined. Germline-derived CDR1 and CDR2 are MRHNA and SNTAGT. CDR3 length equals 13 residues. V lost 2 bases, J lost 7 bases, and 6 bases lay in between.

The rearrangement uses TRBV19 and TRBJ2-3; no clear D. The CDR3 covers 14 residues. Trimming left V 1 base short and J 1 base short, with 6 bases between. CDR1 is LNHDA, CDR2 SQIVND, per germline (reference sequence). CDR3 amino acids: CASSIVSRTDTQYF. In DNA form, the CDR3 reads TGTGCCAGTAGTATAGTATCCCGCACAGATACGCAGTATTTT.